This TCR beta chain was identified in a study of cytomegalovirus exposure and HLA in healthy donors. As for this clone: The junction shows a germline mismatch at one end, possibly a read error.

The study ran its PCR with 60 Vbeta and 13 Jbeta primers. TCRdb keeps only in-frame clones here, not all; method: immunoSEQ multiplex PCR. Among some 130,000 clones listed, approximately 70% were seen once. Germline CDR1 is KGHSH and CDR2 is LQKENI. This CDR3 has 15 residues. Sample: PBMCs. The origin of this receptor is an older woman in good health and CMV-seropositive. The V gene is TRBV18, the J gene TRBJ1-1; D possibly corresponds to TRBD1 (5 bases). The CDR3 reads CASSALRGVGTEAFF. CDR3 DNA: TGTGCCAGCTCGGCGCTCCGGGGGGTAGGGACTGAAGCCTTCTTT.